This T cell receptor beta chain was captured in a study of blood T cell repertoires in COVID-19. As for the study in general: Sources were T cells, B-cell-depleted T cells, or PBMCs; the material itself was cDNA or gDNA.

Grouping used clinical history reported by participants in a survey and questionnaire. Donors in Cohort 3 who had recovered were those with two negative PCRs, healthcare professional clearance, or resolution of their symptoms. This CDR3 spans 13 amino acids. Deletions cut 10 bases from V and 7 bases from J, with 19 bases between. The germline gives CDR1 MNHEY, CDR2 SVGAGI. In the study's own analysis: Cell counts per sample came from amplifying reference gene primers. Assay: immunoSEQ multiplex PCR; the TCRdb copy retains only in-frame clones and omits some. V, J and clone size are taken as reported in that table, and D and trimming were inferred from the DNA itself. The repertoire holds 170,000 or so clones, approximately 89% seen once, with 6.2% in the top ten.

The chain is built from TRBV6-5 and TRBJ1-1, with D tentatively TRBD1 (6 bases). Sequenced material: PBMCs or T cells enriched from blood (not recorded which). The receptor was derived from a middle-aged man who had recovered from COVID-19. The CDR3 bases are TGTGCCATAAAGGGAGCAGGGGAAGATGAAGCTTTCTTT. Translated: CAIKGAGEDEAFF.